The present T cell receptor (beta chain) was sequenced within a study of regulatory T cells in long-lasting Graves disease. This clonotype was seen at least ten times. V gave up 7 bases and J gave up 1 base, with 13 bases separating them. The CDR3 runs to 13 residues. Germline-derived CDR1 and CDR2 are DFQATT and SNEGSKA (reference sequence). For TCR beta, libraries came from iRepertoire HTBI primers and Arm-PCR of CDR3 regions. Via MiXCR, TCRdb re-called the multiplex PCR reads, giving one row per CDR3 protein. This sample yields approximately 350,000 distinct CDR3 sequences, of which about 11% are seen a single time; approximately 19% belongs to the top ten. Time point reported: newly diagnosed GD, antithyroid drugs for less than 3 months. Following extraction of RNA from PBMCs, that RNA was used to make the TCR library. The sample was also linked to a second study, of T cells in Graves' hyperthyroidism and ophthalmopathy.

The sequence was obtained from a woman younger than 30 with Graves disease. V usage is TRBV20-1 and J usage is TRBJ1-1; D call uncertain. The source material was peripheral blood mononuclear cells (PBMCs), sampled at new diagnosis, from a patient treated with antithyroid drugs. CDR3 amino acids: CSGLKGSNTEAFF. The CDR3 DNA reads as TGCAGTGGGTTGAAAGGGTCGAACACTGAAGCTTTCTTT.